Sequencing of this TCR beta chain was carried out in a study of T cell repertoires in cytomegalovirus infection. Study context: Epitope selection comprised recently identified HLA-C-restricted CMV epitopes and well-studied HLA-B-restricted CMV epitopes. Indications of both CMV infection and matching HLA type were provided by public TCR beta signatures. Findings and limits, study-wide: Cumulative frequency (of public TCR beta family members) identified carriers of CMV plus the relevant HLA. Predominance within the ex vivo response was attributable to HLA-C-restricted CMV-specific TCR beta clonotypes.

A remark on this clonotype: Its matching antigen is unknown.

TCRdb analysed the reads with MiXCR anew, one entry per CDR3 protein. The table lists just under 500,000 distinct CDR3 sequences, around a third of them singletons. This clonotype was sampled from a human donor in good health (CMV status not recorded). Some clones in this sample may be carry-over from other donors' samples. The material sequenced was cultured PBMCs, taken from culture after CMV antigen stimulation.

CDR3 sequence (DNA): TGCGCCAGCAGCCAAGCCAAGGGCTACGAGCAGTACTTC. It specifies CASSQAKGYEQYF. This chain connects TRBV4-3 to TRBJ2-7; the D is unclear. V was trimmed by 1 base and J by 3 bases, leaving 7 bases between them. The CDR3 extends over 13 amino acids. Germline loops: CDR1 LGHNA, CDR2 YSLEER.